This T cell receptor (beta chain) is from a study of chemoradiotherapy in HPV16-positive cancers. The wider study: A couple of HPV16-positive patients' cells yielded candidate HPV-specific clones and common motifs. Broader study findings: Candidate HPV-specific clones and E7-related TCR motifs grew in tumor during treatment. Functional assays defining HPV-specific T cells used only two HPV16-positive patients.

Comments on this clone: Its antigen is unidentified.

Generated by immunoSEQ multiplex PCR, the TCRdb table keeps only in-frame clones and is missing some. This sample carries over 8,000 clones, about 89% of them seen once, and the ten largest clones take 10% to 15%. The sequence derives from a human donor with HPV-associated anogenital cancer. This specimen was blood, taken from a patient who underwent chemoradiotherapy.

The CDR3 spells CASSPDYGNTIYF. The CDR3, as DNA: TGTGCCAGCAGCCCGGACTATGGAAACACCATATATTTT. The J gene is TRBJ1-3, the V gene TRBV9; unclear D gene. Germline CDR1 SGDLS, CDR2 YYNGEE. The CDR3 loop spans 13 amino acids. V dropped 4 bases and J dropped 3 bases, with 8 bases sitting between them.